This TCR beta chain was identified during a study of identical twins. TCRdb redid the calling of the 5' RACE reads with MiXCR, one entry per CDR3 protein. The repertoire holds about 430,000 distinct CDR3 sequences, with around 20% as singletons. As concerns this clonotype: Its antigen is not known.

CDR1 and CDR2 from the germline V gene are MNHEY and SMNVEV (reference sequence). The CDR3 is 12 residues long. Trimming removed 2 bases from V and 11 bases from J, with 10 bases in between. Overall study findings and caveats: Invariant MAIT and iNKT cells may have partly biased zero-insertion analyses. Donors were not followed over many years; analysis was cross-sectional. Memory repertoires showed no such pattern, whereas abundant cord blood beta clonotypes carried fewer insertions.

What was sequenced was naive T cells sorted from blood. The rearrangement joins TRBV27 to TRBJ2-1; a possible D gene is TRBD1 (6 bases). The clonotype comes from a man aged 45-60 years in good health. CDR3 coding DNA: TGTGCCAGCAGTTTAGTGGGGGCTAAGCAGTTCTTC. It encodes CASSLVGAKQFF.